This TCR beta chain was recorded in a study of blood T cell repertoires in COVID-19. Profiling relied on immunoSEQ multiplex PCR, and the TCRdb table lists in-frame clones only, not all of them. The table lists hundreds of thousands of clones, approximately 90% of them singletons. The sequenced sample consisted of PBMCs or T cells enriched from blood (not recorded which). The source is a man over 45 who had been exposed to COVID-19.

CDR3 nucleotides: TGTGCCAGCAGTGAACTAGCGGGAGTTGTCAATGAGCAGTTCTTC. It is translated as CASSELAGVVNEQFF. This sequence joins TRBV28 and TRBJ2-1, with 11 bases identical to TRBD2. The ends lost 5 bases at V and 6 bases at J; junction bases unmatched: 6. CDR3 size: 15 residues. Germline assignment: CDR1 MDHEN and CDR2 SYDVKM.